These 22 T cell receptor beta chains originate from one sample sequenced in a study of shared clonotypes between healthy human individuals. Measured with immunoSEQ multiplex PCR; TCRdb has only the in-frame clones, and not every one. The sample has 150,000 to 200,000 clones, about 93% seen once; the top ten hold about 0.067%. Specimen: naive CD4+ T cells sorted from blood. Documented subset: CD45RA+ positively selected. The receptors were gathered from a woman in her 30s in good health.

This clone was found once. The rearrangement uses TRBV7-2 and TRBJ1-1, with D perhaps matching TRBD1 (6 bases). The CDR3 is 13 residues long. V was cut by 5 bases and J by 10 bases, with 17 bases left in between. CDR1 and CDR2 (germline): SGHTA, FQGNSA. CDR3 in DNA: TGTGCCAGCAGCCCCGTGGGGGGGGCGTTAGCTTTCTTT. This translates into CASSPVGGALAFF.

The chain uses TRBV9 and TRBJ2-5; no firm D call. Germline V gene data show CDR1 as SGDLS and CDR2 as YYNGEE. V lost 4 bases, J lost 0 bases, and 7 bases lay in between. CDR3 length: 13 amino acids. The CDR3 bases are TGTGCCAGCAGCCCCCGGTACCAAGAGACCCAGTACTTC. Encoded protein: CASSPRYQETQYF.

The chain joins TRBV7-8 to TRBJ1-5; possibly TRBD1 for D (5 bases). The CDR3 sequence is 16 residues long. Germline V CDR1 and CDR2: SGHVS, FQNEAQ. V was pared by 4 bases and J by 1 base, with 14 bases between. The CDR3 sequence: CASSWGSSASNQPQHF. The CDR3 bases are TGTGCCAGCAGCTGGGGGTCGAGCGCAAGCAATCAGCCCCAGCATTTT.

The chain recombines TRBV14 with TRBJ2-5, with a weak D call TRBD2 (5 bases). Per the germline V gene, CDR1 is SGHDN and CDR2 is FVKESK. The V end lost 1 base, the J end lost 0 bases, and 9 bases lay between the germline ends. The CDR3 covers 15 residues. Written as DNA, the CDR3 is TGTGCCAGCAGCCAAGTTCGGGGATACCAAGAGACCCAGTACTTC. Amino acid sequence: CASSQVRGYQETQYF.

The chain is built from TRBV11-2 and TRBJ1-2, with TRBD1 as a possible D gene (6 bases). Trimming stripped 7 bases from V and 4 bases from J, with 10 bases between. This CDR3 is built from 12 residues. In germline, CDR1 is SGHAT, CDR2 FQNNGV. CDR3 loop: CASNTRGYGYTF. The CDR3 nucleotides read TGTGCCAGCAATACCAGGGGCTATGGCTACACCTTC.

This clone appeared a few times. V is TRBV7-9 and J is TRBJ2-7, with 9 bases aligning to TRBD2. The V gene's germline CDR1 is SEHNR and CDR2 FQNEAQ (reference sequence). V dropped 5 bases and J dropped 2; count of bases not matched to a gene: 10. The CDR3 loop spans 16 amino acids. The CDR3 DNA follows: TGTGCCAGCAGCCCAGCGGGAGGCTGGGGGACCTACGAGCAGTACTTC. Translating gives CASSPAGGWGTYEQYF. Complete variable domain (other parts from reference TRBV7-9 and TRBJ2-7): DTGVSQNPRHKITKRGQNVTFRCDPISEHNRLYWYRQTLGQGPEFLTYFQNEAQLEKSRLLSDRFSAERPKGSFSTLEIQRTEQGDSAMYLCASSPAGGWGTYEQYFGPGTRLTVT.

The chain links TRBV5-1 to TRBJ1-2; D is possibly TRBD1 (6 bases). Germline V gene data show CDR1 as SGHRS and CDR2 as YFSETQ. This CDR3 spans 12 amino acids. The V gene lost 8 bases and the J gene lost 4 bases, with 12 bases spanning the gap. Here the CDR3 reads CARVGRGYGYTF. As DNA, the CDR3 is TGCGCCAGAGTCGGCAGGGGCTATGGCTACACCTTC.

For the CDR3, the DNA is TGTGCCAGCAGTTCAACAGCTCTCCATGGCTACACCTTC. Translating it yields CASSSTALHGYTF. This chain uses TRBV28 with TRBJ1-2; D remains unclear. This CDR3 has 13 amino acids. Germline CDR1 is MDHEN and CDR2 is SYDVKM. Trimming pared 4 bases from V and 6 bases from J, leaving 12 bases between.

This clone was seen just once. The chain employs TRBV11-1 and TRBJ2-7; 7 bases are shared with TRBD1. With V trimmed by 1 base and J by 2 bases, 5 bases remained unmatched. The CDR3 contains 15 residues. CDR1 and CDR2 (germline): SGHAT, FQDESV (reference sequence). CDR3 protein: CASSLEGGLTYEQYF. CDR3 coding DNA: TGTGCCAGCAGCTTAGAAGGGGGCCTAACCTACGAGCAGTACTTC.

The chain joins TRBV30 to TRBJ1-1; maybe TRBD1 (5 bases). This CDR3 has 14 residues. The germline CDR1 and CDR2 sequences are GTSNPN and SVGIG (reference sequence). With 0 bases removed from V and 4 bases from J, the gap between germline ends came to 12 bases. The CDR3 loop reads CAWSVSGYGTEAFF. In nucleotides, the CDR3 is TGTGCCTGGAGTGTTTCAGGGTACGGCACTGAAGCTTTCTTT.

This chain joins TRBV6-1 and TRBJ2-5, with D possibly matching TRBD1 (5 bases). The DNA end favors TRBJ2-7, so the J call may be wrong. There are 15 residues in the CDR3. Germline CDR1 MNHNS, CDR2 SASEGT. The CDR3 DNA follows: TGTGCCAGCAGCGTGACAGCCTCTTCGTCCTACGAGCAGTACTTC. This encodes CASSVTASSSYEQYF.

The gene calls are TRBV5-1 and TRBJ2-5; perhaps TRBD1 as D (6 bases). Trimming stripped 4 bases from V and 1 base from J, with 11 bases between. Germline V gives CDR1 SGHRS, CDR2 YFSETQ. The CDR3 is made up of 14 amino acids. The CDR3 nucleotides are TGCGCCAGCAGCACACGGACAGTCCAAGAGACCCAGTACTTC. Its translation: CASSTRTVQETQYF.

This clone was observed a few times. The chain carries TRBV19 and TRBJ1-5; tentatively, D is TRBD1 (5 bases). The germline gives CDR1 LNHDA, CDR2 SQIVND (reference sequence). This CDR3 region has 13 residues. Deletions cut 7 bases from V and 7 bases from J, with 14 bases between. CDR3 sequence (DNA): TGTGCCAGTAACTCCTTCCAGGGACAGCCCCAGCATTTT. This encodes CASNSFQGQPQHF.

As to this clone: The junction and the germline gene differ at one end; a read error may be behind it. The rearrangement joins TRBV15 to TRBJ1-2, with TRBD1 as a possible D gene (5 bases). Germline V gene sequence: CDR1 LNHNV, CDR2 YYDKDF (reference sequence). The CDR3 is 13 amino acids. The CDR3 DNA reads as TGTGCCACCAGCAGAGACTCATTACCGGGGACGGCCTTC. Its translation: CATSRDSLPGTAF.

The chain has TRBV6-5 and TRBJ1-1; TRBD1 aligns across 7 bases. The V and J ends lost 3 bases and 8 bases, in that order; junction bases with no gene match: 9. In germline, CDR1 is MNHEY, CDR2 SVGAGI. The CDR3 sequence is 14 residues long. The CDR3 bases are TGTGCCAGCAGTTATTCCCCGGGACAGCCAGAAGCTTTCTTT. It translates to CASSYSPGQPEAFF.

This sequence joins TRBV18 and TRBJ1-2; tentatively, D is TRBD1 (5 bases). The length of the CDR3 is 13 residues. CDR1 is KGHSH and CDR2 is LQKENI in the germline V gene. The germline V and J ends were trimmed by 6 bases and 6 bases, with 14 bases remaining between them. CDR3 nucleotide sequence: TGTGCCAGCTCCCTCCCCGGGGCAGATGGCTACACCTTC. It specifies CASSLPGADGYTF.

The chain couples TRBV18 to TRBJ2-1, with D unresolved. The CDR3 runs 17 residues. Germline CDR1 is KGHSH and CDR2 is LQKENI. With 3 bases removed from V and 0 bases from J, the gap between germline ends came to 15 bases. Here the CDR3 reads CASSPGSQASSYNEQFF. CDR3 coding DNA: TGTGCCAGCTCACCGGGTTCTCAGGCCAGCTCCTACAATGAGCAGTTCTTC.

CDR3 in amino acids: CASSLDGRLPYEQYF. The CDR3, as DNA: TGTGCCAGCAGTTTAGACGGGAGGCTACCCTACGAGCAGTACTTC. The V gene is TRBV28, the J gene TRBJ2-7, with 7 bases lining up with TRBD2. CDR1 MDHEN and CDR2 SYDVKM come from the germline V gene. V lost 2 bases and J lost 2; bases outside the gene matches: 6. The CDR3 loop spans 15 amino acids.

The chain has TRBV6-1 and TRBJ2-7, with 8 nucleotides matching TRBD1. The CDR3 consists of 15 residues. After removal of 7 bases from V and 2 bases from J, the junction contained 10 bases not matched to a gene. Germline CDR1 MNHNS, CDR2 SASEGT. CDR3 DNA sequence: TGTGCCAGCACCTCAACAGGGGGACCTCCCTACGAGCAGTACTTC. This gives the protein CASTSTGGPPYEQYF.

In nucleotides, the CDR3 is TGTGCCAGCAGCTTAACAAGTGAAGGAGAGACCCAGTACTTC. Translation: CASSLTSEGETQYF. This chain connects TRBV11-2 to TRBJ2-5; no clear D gene. V lost 2 bases, J lost 4 bases, and 11 bases lay in between. This CDR3 spans 14 amino acids. In germline, CDR1 is SGHAT, CDR2 FQNNGV.

This clone was detected only once. This chain links TRBV6-5 with TRBJ1-1, with 7 bases fitting TRBD1. Per the germline V gene, CDR1 is MNHEY and CDR2 is SVGAGI. CDR3 length: 14 residues. The ends lost 6 bases at V and 4 bases at J; junction bases unmatched: 8. This chain's CDR3 is CASRRQGKFTEAFF. CDR3 DNA: TGTGCCAGCAGACGACAGGGTAAATTCACTGAAGCTTTCTTT.

The chain uses TRBV5-1 and TRBJ2-5; possibly TRBD2 for D (6 bases). TRBJ2-7 explains the end of the DNA better; the J call may be wrong. Germline V lookup: CDR1 SGHRS, CDR2 YFSETQ. This CDR3 is built from 15 residues. CDR3 sequence reads: CASRIQTGDLYEQYF. The DNA for the CDR3 is TGCGCCAGCAGGATTCAGACGGGGGACCTATACGAGCAGTACTTC.